A single sample is the source of the 8 T cell receptor beta chains below, sequenced in a study of vaccination effects on CD4 cells after COVID-19 (dated by TCRdb to 2021 to 2024). For these TCRs, the target antigens are not known. After more than nine days of culture, CD4+ T cells were isolated with the EasySep CD4+ T cell isolation kit. Library method: the immunoSEQ multiplex PCR assay. The source is immuneACCESS, and TCRdb retained only in-frame sequences with V and J called. Part of the clones is not carried over; for the studies checked, unresolved V genes explain less than half of this, and the remainder is unexplained. Here the sample has some 30,000 clones; around two thirds occur a single time. The ten largest clones take up 3.8% of the sample. Sequencing was performed on CD4+ T cells from PBMCs cultured without peptide, taken before COVID-19 vaccination. The receptor set was obtained from a human donor who received a COVID-19 vaccine.

This clone was observed a few times. V and J are TRBV12-3 or TRBV12-4 and TRBJ1-2; D uncertain. The CDR3 contains 13 residues. Between the trimmed V and J ends, which lost 2 bases and 8 bases, there was a span of 12 bases. The CDR3 DNA sequence: TGTGCCAGCAGTTTAAAGATATGGGGAGGCTACACCTTC. This gives the protein CASSLKIWGGYTF.

The chain links TRBV27 to TRBJ1-4; no reliable D call. Trimming removed 6 bases from V and 15 bases from J, with 20 bases in between. This CDR3 region has 13 residues. Germline loops: CDR1 MNHEY, CDR2 SMNVEV (reference sequence). CDR3 region: CASSPSAGWGLFF. DNA for the CDR3: TGTGCCAGCAGCCCTAGTGCGGGATGGGGTTTGTTTTTT.

V is TRBV2 and J is TRBJ1-1, with D maybe TRBD1 (6 bases). The germline gives CDR1 SNHLY, CDR2 FYNNEI. The CDR3 contains 14 residues. Deletions cut 3 bases from V and 6 bases from J, with 14 bases between. The CDR3 sequence is CASSERGVGAEAFF. As DNA, the CDR3 is TGTGCCAGCAGTGAGAGGGGGGTCGGAGCTGAAGCTTTCTTT.

The chain carries TRBV6-1 and TRBJ2-3; 11 nucleotides match TRBD1. This CDR3 comprises 18 residues. CDR1 and CDR2 (germline): MNHNS, SASEGT. Trimming at V came to 8 bases and at J to 7 bases, leaving 20 bases not matched to a gene. The CDR3 sequence is CASGEGTGGFGGRNTQYF. The DNA of the CDR3 is TGTGCCAGCGGAGAAGGGACAGGGGGTTTCGGTGGGAGAAATACGCAGTATTTT.

The chain combines TRBV5-1 with TRBJ2-1, with 9 bases aligning to TRBD2. Trimming cost V 1 base and J 4 bases; bases outside gene matches: 0. The CDR3 runs 14 residues. CDR1 is SGHRS and CDR2 is YFSETQ in the germline V gene. CDR3 nucleotides: TGCGCCAGCAGCTTGCTAGCGGGATACAATGAGCAGTTCTTC. Translated, it gives CASSLLAGYNEQFF.

Concerning this clone itself: The same CDR3 is also encoded by other DNA sequences in this sample. The rearrangement links TRBV2 to TRBJ2-6, with D unclear. This CDR3 comprises 13 residues. Germline lookup yields CDR1 SNHLY and CDR2 FYNNEI. Trimming left V 4 bases short and J 3 bases short, with 4 bases between. CDR3 region: CASSGSGANVLTF. In DNA, the CDR3 is TGTGCCAGCAGTGGCAGTGGGGCCAACGTCCTGACTTTC.

The chain joins TRBV27 to TRBJ2-4, with TRBD1 matching 7 bases. Trimming removed 7 bases from V and 3 bases from J; junction bases left unmatched: 6. CDR1 and CDR2 from the germline V gene are MNHEY and SMNVEV (reference sequence). This CDR3 has 14 residues. The CDR3 DNA follows: TGTGCCAGCAAAGGGGGCGCGGGCAAAAACATTCAGTACTTC. Its translation: CASKGGAGKNIQYF.

Written as DNA, the CDR3 is TGCGCCAGCAGCGTCATACCGGGACAGGGGATCGACTATGGCTACACCTTC. Encoded protein: CASSVIPGQGIDYGYTF. V gene TRBV5-1 combines with J gene TRBJ1-2; TRBD1 matches at 10 bases. The CDR3 has 17 residues. The ends lost 4 bases at V and 3 bases at J; junction bases unmatched: 12. Germline-derived CDR1 and CDR2 are SGHRS and YFSETQ.